This TCR beta chain came from a study of T-cell memory formation after mild COVID-19. The CDR3 runs 13 residues. Germline V gene data show CDR1 as DFQATT and CDR2 as SNEGSKA (reference sequence). Trimming pared 3 bases from V and 7 bases from J, leaving 15 bases between. TCR alpha and TCR beta cDNA libraries carrying sample barcodes and UMIs came from 5'RACE with constant-segment primers. TCRdb re-called the 5' RACE reads with MiXCR, one entry per CDR3 protein. The sample gives 530,000 or so distinct CDR3 sequences, roughly 17% of which show up once; about 7.5% is in the top ten. Material for sequencing was PBMCs or a T cell subset sorted from them (not recorded which). The receptor comes from an adult woman who had mild COVID-19 (a few samples of this study predate the infection). Cell type and time point are not known. The V gene is TRBV20-1, the J gene TRBJ2-5; a weak D match, TRBD1 (5 bases). In DNA form, the CDR3 reads TGCAGTGCTAGGCTTAATACAGGCGGGACCCAGTACTTC. Protein product: CSARLNTGGTQYF.